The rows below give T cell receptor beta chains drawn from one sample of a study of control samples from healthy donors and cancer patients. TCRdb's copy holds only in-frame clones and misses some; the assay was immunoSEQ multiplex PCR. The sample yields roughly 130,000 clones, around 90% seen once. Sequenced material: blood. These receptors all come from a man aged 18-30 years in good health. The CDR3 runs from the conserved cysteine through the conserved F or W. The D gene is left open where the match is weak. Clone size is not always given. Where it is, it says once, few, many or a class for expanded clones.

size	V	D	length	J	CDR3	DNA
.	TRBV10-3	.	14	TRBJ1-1	CAISEGWKNTEAFF	TGTGCCATCAGTGAGGGGTGGAAGAACACTGAAGCTTTCTTT
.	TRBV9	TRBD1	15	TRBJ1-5	CASNPSGGGNQPQHF	TGTGCCAGCAACCCGTCAGGGGGAGGCAATCAGCCCCAGCATTTT
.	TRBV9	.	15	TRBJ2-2	CASSVTGTNTGELFF	TGTGCCAGCAGCGTGACCGGGACGAACACCGGGGAGCTGTTTTTT
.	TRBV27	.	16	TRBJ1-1	CASSLSTRARFTEAFF	TGTGCCAGCAGTTTATCCACCAGGGCACGGTTCACTGAAGCTTTCTTT
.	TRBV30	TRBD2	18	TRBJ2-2	CAWGDLGTSGSSAGELFF	TGTGCCTGGGGTGACCTCGGGACTAGCGGGAGTTCGGCCGGGGAGCTGTTTTTT
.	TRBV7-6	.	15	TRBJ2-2	CASSLAGPNTGELFF	TGTGCCAGCAGCTTAGCTGGGCCGAACACCGGGGAGCTGTTTTTT
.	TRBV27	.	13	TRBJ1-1	CASSLSRPTEAFF	TGTGCCAGCAGTTTATCACGGCCTACTGAAGCTTTCTTT
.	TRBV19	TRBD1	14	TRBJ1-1	CASSAGTGGTEAFF	TGTGCCAGTAGTGCCGGGACAGGGGGGACTGAAGCTTTCTTT
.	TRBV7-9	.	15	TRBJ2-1	CASSFQSSYLNEQFF	TGTGCCAGCAGCTTTCAGAGTTCCTACCTGAATGAGCAGTTCTTC
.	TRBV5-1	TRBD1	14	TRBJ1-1	CASSSAGGYTEAFF	TGCGCCAGCAGCTCAGCAGGGGGCTACACTGAAGCTTTCTTT
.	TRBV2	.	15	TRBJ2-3	CASSEREASTDTQYF	TGTGCCAGCAGTGAAAGGGAAGCTAGCACAGATACGCAGTATTTT
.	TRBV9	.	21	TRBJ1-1	CASSVGGVGTGLHKADTEAFF	TGTGCCAGCAGCGTAGGAGGAGTGGGAACCGGGCTCCACAAGGCGGACACTGAAGCTTTCTTT
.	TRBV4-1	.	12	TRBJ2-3	CASSHGTDTQYF	TGCGCCAGCAGCCATGGGACAGATACGCAGTATTTT
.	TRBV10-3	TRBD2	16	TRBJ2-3	CAISRFFSGRDDTQYF	TGTGCCATCAGTCGCTTTTTTAGCGGGAGGGATGATACGCAGTATTTT
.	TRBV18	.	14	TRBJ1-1	CASSPALGDAEAFF	TGTGCCAGCTCACCAGCGTTGGGGGACGCTGAAGCTTTCTTT
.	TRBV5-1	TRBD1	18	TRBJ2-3	CASSLAPGQGAGTDTQYF	TGCGCCAGCAGCTTGGCCCCCGGACAGGGGGCGGGCACAGATACGCAGTATTTT
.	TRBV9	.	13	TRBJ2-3	CASGRDSTDTQYF	TGTGCCAGCGGAAGGGACAGCACAGATACGCAGTATTTT
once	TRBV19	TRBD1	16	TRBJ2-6	CASPTDRVAGANVLTF	TGTGCCAGCCCCACCGACAGGGTTGCTGGGGCCAACGTCCTGACTTTC
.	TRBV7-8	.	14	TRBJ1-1	CASSQGPSATEAFF	TGTGCCAGCAGCCAGGGGCCTTCCGCCACTGAAGCTTTCTTT
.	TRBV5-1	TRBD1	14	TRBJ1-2	CASSGNRDRDGYTF	TGCGCCAGCAGCGGCAACCGGGACAGGGATGGCTACACCTTC
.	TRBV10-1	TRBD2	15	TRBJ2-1	CASSESGTSGSGQFF	TGCGCCAGCAGTGAGTCCGGGACTAGCGGGAGCGGGCAGTTCTTC
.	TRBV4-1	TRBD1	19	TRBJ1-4	CASSQLYRGRELTNEKLFF	TGCGCCAGCAGCCAACTTTACAGGGGGAGGGAGCTCACTAATGAAAAACTGTTTTTT
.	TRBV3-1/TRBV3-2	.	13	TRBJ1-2	CASSQGQGFGYTF	TGTGCCAGCAGCCAAGGGCAGGGGTTTGGCTACACCTTC
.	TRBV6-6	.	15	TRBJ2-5	CASSYHEGDGETQYF	TGTGCCAGCAGTTACCACGAAGGGGACGGAGAGACCCAGTACTTC
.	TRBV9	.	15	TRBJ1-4	CASSVEWGRGEKLFF	TGTGCCAGCAGCGTAGAATGGGGGCGCGGTGAAAAACTGTTTTTT
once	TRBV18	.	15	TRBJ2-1	CASNRDGVIYNEQFF	TGTGCCAGTAATCGCGATGGGGTGATATACAATGAGCAGTTCTTC
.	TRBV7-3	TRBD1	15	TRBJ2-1	CASSLAGQGTDEQFF	TGTGCCAGCAGCTTAGCGGGACAGGGGACCGATGAGCAGTTCTTC
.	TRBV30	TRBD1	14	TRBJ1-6	CACLGTGDNSPLHF	TGTGCCTGTCTAGGGACAGGTGATAATTCACCCCTCCACTTT
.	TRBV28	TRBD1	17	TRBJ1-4	CASSFRGEAGGPGKLFF	TGTGCCAGCAGTTTCCGCGGTGAAGCAGGGGGGCCGGGAAAACTGTTTTTT
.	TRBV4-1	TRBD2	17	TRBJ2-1	CASSQLPLAGGPGEQFF	TGCGCCAGCAGCCAACTCCCGCTAGCGGGGGGGCCGGGTGAGCAGTTCTTC
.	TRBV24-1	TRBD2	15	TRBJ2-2	CATGRGLADTGELFF	TGTGCCACCGGGCGGGGGTTGGCGGACACCGGGGAGCTGTTTTTT
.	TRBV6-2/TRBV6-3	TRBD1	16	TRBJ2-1	CASSYGPQGVNNEQFF	TGTGCCAGCAGTTACGGTCCGCAGGGGGTTAACAATGAGCAGTTCTTC
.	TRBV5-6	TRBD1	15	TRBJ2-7	CASSFRTGTGGEQYF	TGTGCCAGCAGCTTCCGGACAGGGACTGGTGGCGAGCAGTACTTC
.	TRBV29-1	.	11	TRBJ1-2	CSVELGIGYTF	TGCAGCGTTGAGCTGGGTATTGGCTACACCTTC
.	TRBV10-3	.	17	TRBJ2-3	CAIRDSTRADTSDTQYF	TGTGCCATCAGAGACTCCACCCGCGCGGATACTTCAGATACGCAGTATTTT
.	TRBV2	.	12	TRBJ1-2	CASKGRHYGYTF	TGTGCCAGCAAGGGGCGGCACTATGGCTACACCTTC
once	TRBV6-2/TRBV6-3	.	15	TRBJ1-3	CASSRQPNSGNTIYF	TGTGCCAGCAGTCGGCAGCCCAACTCTGGAAACACCATATATTTT
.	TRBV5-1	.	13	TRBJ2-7	CASSLTGVYEQYF	TGCGCCAGCAGCTTGACGGGTGTTTACGAGCAGTACTTC
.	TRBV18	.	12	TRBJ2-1	CASSQGRNEQFF	TGTGCCAGCTCCCAGGGGCGAAATGAGCAGTTCTTC
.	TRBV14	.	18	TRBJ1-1	CASSQDRLAGRPNTEAFF	TGTGCCAGCAGCCAAGATAGGTTGGCAGGACGTCCGAACACTGAAGCTTTCTTT
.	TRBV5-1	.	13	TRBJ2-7	CASSLAGGREQYF	TGCGCCAGCAGCTTGGCCGGGGGGCGCGAGCAGTACTTC
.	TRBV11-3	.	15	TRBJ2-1	CASSLLSGSYNEQFF	TGTGCCAGCAGCTTGTTGAGCGGGTCTTACAATGAGCAGTTCTTC
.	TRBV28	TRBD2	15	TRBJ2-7	CASSTSGGVTYEQYF	TGTGCCAGCAGCACGAGCGGGGGGGTAACCTACGAGCAGTACTTC
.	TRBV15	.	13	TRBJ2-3	CATRRDSGDTQYF	TGTGCCACCCGGCGGGACTCAGGAGATACGCAGTATTTT
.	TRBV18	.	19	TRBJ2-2	CASFTSFRDLQGRTGELFF	TGTGCCAGCTTCACCTCATTTAGGGACCTGCAAGGTAGAACCGGGGAGCTGTTTTTT
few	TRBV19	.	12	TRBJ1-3	CASSIVGNTIYF	TGTGCCAGTAGTATCGTCGGAAACACCATATATTTT
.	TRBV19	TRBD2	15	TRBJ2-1	CASSTSGSTYNEQFF	TGTGCCAGTAGTACAAGCGGGAGCACCTACAATGAGCAGTTCTTC
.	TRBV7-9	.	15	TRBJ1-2	CASSLLPGVDYGYTF	TGTGCCAGCAGCTTACTTCCGGGGGTGGACTATGGCTACACCTTC
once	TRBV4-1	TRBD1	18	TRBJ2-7	CASSQEGPFGGQGYEQYF	TGCGCCAGCAGCCAAGAAGGGCCCTTTGGGGGACAGGGCTACGAGCAGTACTTC
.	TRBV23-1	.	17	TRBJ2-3	CASSQSKGGRGTDTQYF	TGCGCCAGCAGTCAATCTAAGGGGGGGAGGGGTACAGATACGCAGTATTTT
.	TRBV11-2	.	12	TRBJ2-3	CASSLVGGTQYF	TGTGCCAGCAGCTTAGTAGGGGGTACGCAGTATTTT
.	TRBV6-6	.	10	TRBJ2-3	CASSSDTQYF	TGTGCCAGCAGTTCAGATACGCAGTATTTT
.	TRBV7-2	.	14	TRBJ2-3	CASSYGQHTDTQYF	TGTGCCAGCAGCTATGGACAGCACACAGATACGCAGTATTTT